This entry lists 32 T cell receptor beta chains sequenced from one sample in a study of shared clonotypes between healthy human individuals. Using immunoSEQ multiplex PCR, the repertoire was profiled, and TCRdb retains in-frame clones only, with some absent. The sample carries 450,000 to 650,000 clones, around 76% recorded once. Sequenced material: PBMCs. The receptors derive from a woman in her forties in good health. Some clones in this sample may be carry-over from other donors' samples.

The chain couples TRBV25-1 to TRBJ1-1, with D tentatively TRBD1 (5 bases). The V and J ends lost 0 bases and 5 bases respectively, with 13 bases between them. Germline-derived CDR1 and CDR2 are MGHDK and SYGVNS. CDR3 length equals 15 residues. Here the CDR3 DNA reads TGTGCCAGCAGTGAATATGATGGTCGGGGGACTGAAGCTTTCTTT. Translation: CASSEYDGRGTEAFF.

This sequence joins TRBV27 and TRBJ2-1; D remains unclear. Germline CDR1 and CDR2: MNHEY and SMNVEV (reference sequence). Trimming took off 0 bases at V and 4 bases at J, with 10 bases between the two ends. There are 15 residues in the CDR3. CDR3 residues: CASSLSRPGYNEQFF. CDR3 DNA: TGTGCCAGCAGTTTATCGCGGCCCGGATACAATGAGCAGTTCTTC.

Of note for this clone: A much larger clone is a single base away; this may be a read error. Other DNA sequences within the sample encode an identical CDR3. V is TRBV7-6 and J is TRBJ2-7; D not certain. Germline V gene lookup returns CDR1 SGHVS and CDR2 FNYEAQ. Trimming shortened V by 4 bases and J by 5 bases, and 6 bases separated the two germline ends. CDR3 length equals 11 residues. The CDR3 sequence is CASSSWNEQYF. CDR3 coding DNA: TGTGCCAGCAGCTCCTGGAACGAGCAGTACTTC.

The chain employs TRBV5-1 and TRBJ1-1, with 11 bases fitting TRBD1. After removal of 0 bases from V and 7 bases from J, the junction contained 5 bases not matched to a gene. CDR1 is SGHRS, CDR2 YFSETQ, per germline. This CDR3 is built from 15 residues. CDR3 sequence reads: CASSLVGTGGGEAFF. The DNA of the CDR3 is TGCGCCAGCAGCTTGGTTGGGACAGGGGGAGGTGAAGCTTTCTTT.

As for this clone: With a much larger clone just one base away, this may be a read error. The chain joins TRBV27 to TRBJ2-6, with D uncertain. This CDR3 is built from 17 residues. Germline CDR1 MNHEY, CDR2 SMNVEV (reference sequence). This CDR3 reads CVSSLTGPSSGANVLTF. The CDR3 DNA reads as TGTGTCAGCAGTTTAACCGGCCCCAGCAGTGGGGCCAACGTCCTGACTTTC. The entire variable domain, with the rest obtained from reference TRBV27 and TRBJ2-6, is as follows: EAQVTQNPRYLITVTGKKLTVTCSQNMNHEYMSWYRQDPGLGLRQIYYSMNVEVTDKGDVPEGYKVSRKEKRNFPLILESPSPNQTSLYFCVSSLTGPSSGANVLTFGAGSRLTVL.

The genes are TRBV28 and TRBJ1-1, with D perhaps TRBD1 (5 bases). V dropped 7 bases and J dropped 6 bases, with 12 bases sitting between them. Germline CDR1 reads MDHEN; CDR2 reads SYDVKM. CDR3 length equals 12 residues. The CDR3 is CASMVEGSEAFF. The CDR3 nucleotides read TGTGCCAGCATGGTTGAGGGGTCTGAAGCTTTCTTT. The complete variable domain, with remaining parts taken from reference TRBV28 and TRBJ1-1, reads DVKVTQSSRYLVKRTGEKVFLECVQDMDHENMFWYRQDPGLGLRLIYFSYDVKMKEKGDIPEGYSVSREKKERFSLILESASTNQTSMYLCASMVEGSEAFFGQGTRLTVV.

This clone was recorded many times. In the same sample, other DNA sequences code for this CDR3. The chain combines TRBV6-1 with TRBJ1-5, with no clear D. The V gene's germline CDR1 is MNHNS and CDR2 SASEGT. Deletions cut 7 bases from V and 0 bases from J, with 13 bases between. The CDR3 runs to 15 residues. The CDR3 nucleotides read TGTGCCAGCACTATGGACGGTCCTAGCAATCAGCCCCAGCATTTT. It translates to CASTMDGPSNQPQHF.

The chain uses TRBV27 and TRBJ2-2, with D unresolved. V was trimmed by 6 bases and J by 10 bases, leaving 12 bases between them. CDR3 length equals 12 residues. Germline V lookup: CDR1 MNHEY, CDR2 SMNVEV (reference sequence). The CDR3 DNA reads TGTGCCAGCAGCCATGACGGTGCGGAGCTGTTTTTT. The encoded protein is CASSHDGAELFF.

The genes are TRBV5-1 and TRBJ2-3; D may be TRBD2 (6 bases). CDR3 length: 15 residues. CDR1 SGHRS and CDR2 YFSETQ come from the germline V gene. Trimming removed 4 bases from V and 2 bases from J, with 14 bases in between. The CDR3 reads CASSTQLANTDTQYF. DNA of the CDR3: TGCGCCAGCAGCACCCAGCTAGCGAACACAGATACGCAGTATTTT.

The chain carries TRBV4-3 and TRBJ2-3; D unresolved. This CDR3 has 16 residues. Germline-derived CDR1 and CDR2 are LGHNA and YSLEER. Trimming cost V 0 bases and J 0 bases, with 10 bases left between them. The CDR3 loop is CASSQDFPASTDTQYF. Here the CDR3 DNA reads TGCGCCAGCAGCCAAGATTTCCCCGCAAGCACAGATACGCAGTATTTT.

This clone was picked up a small number of times. The V call is TRBV28, the J call TRBJ1-2; weak D call: TRBD1 (5 bases). There are 12 residues in the CDR3. Germline V gene lookup returns CDR1 MDHEN and CDR2 SYDVKM. The V end lost 3 bases, the J end lost 5 bases, and 7 bases lay between the germline ends. The CDR3 coding sequence is TGTGCCAGCAGTTTTGGGGCGTATGGCTACACCTTC. It specifies CASSFGAYGYTF.

The chain links TRBV6-5 to TRBJ2-3, with unresolved D. V was clipped by 4 bases and J by 8 bases, with 10 bases between them. From germline, CDR1 is MNHEY and CDR2 SVGAGI. CDR3 length: 12 residues. The CDR3 nucleotides read TGTGCCAGCAGTTTACCTTCGGGTACGCAGTATTTT. Protein product: CASSLPSGTQYF.

The V and J genes are TRBV7-9 and TRBJ2-3; no reliable D call. CDR1 and CDR2 from the germline V gene are SEHNR and FQNEAQ (reference sequence). The CDR3 spans 14 residues. The V gene lost 3 bases and the J gene lost 0 bases, with 7 bases spanning the gap. CDR3 amino acids: CASSLKLSTDTQYF. CDR3 DNA: TGTGCCAGCAGCTTGAAGCTAAGCACAGATACGCAGTATTTT. The full variable domain, rest sourced from reference TRBV7-9 and TRBJ2-3, is DTGVSQNPRHKITKRGQNVTFRCDPISEHNRLYWYRQTLGQGPEFLTYFQNEAQLEKSRLLSDRFSAERPKGSFSTLEIQRTEQGDSAMYLCASSLKLSTDTQYFGPGTRLTVL.

This clone has just one count. Other DNA sequences from this sample encode an identical CDR3 as well. The CDR3 sequence: CASSSQGYGYTF. CDR3 in DNA: TGTGCCAGCAGCTCGCAGGGGTATGGCTACACCTTC. This sequence joins TRBV7-9 and TRBJ1-2, with D perhaps TRBD1 (6 bases). Trimming pared 4 bases from V and 5 bases from J, leaving 8 bases between. This CDR3 is 12 amino acids long. Per the germline V gene, CDR1 is SEHNR and CDR2 is FQNEAQ (reference sequence).

Notes on this clone: Given a much more abundant clone one base away, this may be a read error. This sequence joins TRBV20-1 and TRBJ2-1; D may be TRBD2 (5 bases). This CDR3 has 11 residues. The V and J ends lost 3 bases and 12 bases respectively, with 12 bases between them. The germline gives CDR1 DFQATT, CDR2 SNEGSKA (reference sequence). The CDR3 bases are TGCAGTGCTAGTCCGGAGGATGGGCAGTTCTTC. It specifies CSASPEDGQFF.

The CDR3 here is CASSGDIAYGYTF. CDR3 DNA sequence: TGTGCCAGCAGTGGGGACATTGCCTATGGCTACACCTTC. The V call is TRBV2, the J call TRBJ1-2; possibly TRBD1 for D (6 bases). Germline CDR1 reads SNHLY; CDR2 reads FYNNEI. Trimming took 4 bases from V and 4 from J, leaving 10 bases between them. The CDR3 runs to 13 residues. Combining the CDR3 with reference TRBV2 and TRBJ1-2 gives the whole variable domain EPEVTQTPSHQVTQMGQEVILRCVPISNHLYFYWYRQILGQKVEFLVSFYNNEISEKSEIFDDQFSVERPDGSNFTLKIRSTKLEDSAMYFCASSGDIAYGYTFGSGTRLTVV.

This chain links TRBV21-1 with TRBJ1-5; whether TRBD1, the table's D call, matches the DNA was not checked. TRBV21-1 is described as a pseudogene. The CDR3 covers 17 residues. CDR3 nucleotides: TGTGCCAGCAGCACCCGTACTCCGGGACAGGGGGTTCAGCCCCAGCATTTT. It specifies CASSTRTPGQGVQPQHF.

A single count supports this clone. V gene TRBV18 combines with J gene TRBJ1-2; D is ambiguous. The CDR3 spans 13 residues. CDR1 and CDR2 from the germline V gene are KGHSH and LQKENI. V gave up 3 bases and J gave up 7 bases, with 12 bases separating them. The CDR3 nucleotides read TGTGCCAGCTCACCCGCCTCTAGACGTGGCTACACCTTC. It codes for CASSPASRRGYTF.

This rearrangement joins TRBV30 to TRBJ2-5, with D uncertain. The assigned J gene may be wrong: the sequence end matches TRBJ2-7 better. CDR1 and CDR2 (germline): GTSNPN, SVGIG (reference sequence). This CDR3 contains 13 residues. The CDR3 DNA follows: TGTGCCTGGAGTGTAGGCCTTGGCTACGAGCAGTACTTC. This encodes CAWSVGLGYEQYF.

This clone was observed a few times. Here the CDR3 DNA reads TGTGCCAGCAGGACGGACAGGCGCCCCCTCTCTGGGGCCAACGTCCTGACTTTC. Amino acids: CASRTDRRPLSGANVLTF. V and J are TRBV28 and TRBJ2-6, with TRBD1 matching 7 bases. The J segment lost 0 bases and the V segment lost 6 bases, leaving 11 bases of the junction unmatched. Germline CDR1 and CDR2: MDHEN and SYDVKM. The CDR3 extends over 18 amino acids.

V gene TRBV7-9 combines with J gene TRBJ2-7; D gene uncertain. CDR3 size: 13 residues. The ends were cut back, 5 bases at V and 2 bases at J, with 10 bases in the middle. Germline V gives CDR1 SEHNR, CDR2 FQNEAQ (reference sequence). CDR3 sequence reads: CASSETNPYEQYF. CDR3 DNA: TGTGCCAGCAGCGAAACGAACCCCTACGAGCAGTACTTC.

This sequence joins TRBV15 and TRBJ2-2; 7 bases agree with TRBD1. The ends lost 0 bases at V and 0 bases at J; junction bases unmatched: 1. The germline V gene has CDR1 LNHNV and CDR2 YYDKDF (reference sequence). The CDR3 totals 16 residues. The CDR3 region is CATSRDGTANTGELFF. The CDR3 DNA follows: TGTGCCACCAGCAGAGATGGGACAGCGAACACCGGGGAGCTGTTTTTT. The whole variable domain, remainder taken from reference TRBV15 and TRBJ2-2, is DAMVIQNPRYQVTQFGKPVTLSCSQTLNHNVMYWYQQKSSQAPKLLFHYYDKDFNNEADTPDNFQSRRPNTSFCFLDIRSPGLGDTAMYLCATSRDGTANTGELFFGEGSRLTVL.

The chain couples TRBV7-2 to TRBJ2-2; no clear D. V lost 1 base, J lost 4 bases, and 10 bases lay in between. This CDR3 is built from 15 residues. Germline V gene lookup returns CDR1 SGHTA and CDR2 FQGNSA. CDR3 amino acids: CASSLGVLGTGELFF. The CDR3 region has the DNA TGTGCCAGCAGCTTAGGGGTATTGGGCACCGGGGAGCTGTTTTTT.

This chain connects TRBV7-2 to TRBJ1-5; 7 nucleotides agree with TRBD1. Trimming removed 5 bases from V and 6 bases from J; junction bases left unmatched: 4. The CDR3 is 13 residues long. Germline V gene data show CDR1 as SGHTA and CDR2 as FQGNSA. CDR3 DNA sequence: TGTGCCAGCAGCCCAGAGGGGGCTCAGCCCCAGCATTTT. The encoded protein is CASSPEGAQPQHF.

V usage is TRBV5-4 and J usage is TRBJ2-7, with a weak D call TRBD2 (6 bases). V was pared by 3 bases and J by 3 bases, with 10 bases between. Germline lookup yields CDR1 SGHNT and CDR2 YYREEE (reference sequence). This CDR3 is 13 amino acids long. CDR3 sequence: CASSSPSDYEQYF. The CDR3 bases are TGTGCCAGCAGCTCCCCTAGCGACTACGAGCAGTACTTC.

For this clone: This sequence is one base from a far larger clone and is likely a read error. Distinct nucleotide sequences in the sample also encode this CDR3. The V and J genes are TRBV28 and TRBJ1-1; D unresolved. The V end was cut by 6 bases, the J end by 3 bases, with 8 bases between. This CDR3 has 12 residues. The V gene's germline CDR1 is MDHEN and CDR2 SYDVKM. The CDR3 DNA sequence: TGTGCCAGCAGCAAAAAAGACACTGAAGCTTTCTTT. As protein: CASSKKDTEAFF.

The CDR3 region is CASRKGTGSNQPQHF. The CDR3 nucleotides are TGTGCCAGCAGAAAAGGGACGGGGAGCAATCAGCCCCAGCATTTT. This chain connects TRBV6-5 to TRBJ1-5, with D maybe TRBD1 (5 bases). This CDR3 has 15 residues. CDR1 and CDR2 from the germline V gene are MNHEY and SVGAGI. Between the trimmed V and J ends, which lost 6 bases and 1 base, there was a span of 13 bases.

The J gene is TRBJ2-3, the V gene TRBV5-5, with 8 nucleotides matching TRBD2. This CDR3 spans 16 amino acids. CDR1 is SGHKS, CDR2 YYEKEE, per germline (reference sequence). The J segment lost 0 bases and the V segment lost 2 bases, leaving 5 bases of the junction unmatched. The CDR3 DNA is TGTGCCAGCAGCTTACCTAGCGGGCCTAGCACAGATACGCAGTATTTT. Translating it yields CASSLPSGPSTDTQYF.

This chain joins TRBV7-2 and TRBJ2-2; D may be TRBD2 (5 bases). This CDR3 is 13 amino acids long. The V gene's germline CDR1 is SGHTA and CDR2 FQGNSA. Between the trimmed V and J ends, which lost 3 bases and 7 bases, there was a span of 9 bases. CDR3 region: CASSLRRIGELFF. In nucleotides, the CDR3 is TGTGCCAGCAGCTTGAGGAGGATCGGGGAGCTGTTTTTT. Variable domain in full (rest from reference TRBV7-2 and TRBJ2-2): GAGVSQSPSNKVTEKGKDVELRCDPISGHTALYWYRQSLGQGLEFLIYFQGNSAPDKSGLPSDRFSAERTGGSVSTLTIQRTQQEDSAVYLCASSLRRIGELFFGEGSRLTVL.

The V gene is TRBV19, the J gene TRBJ2-7, with TRBD2 matching 10 bases. Germline trimming cut 7 bases from V and 4 bases from J; bases unmatched to any gene: 1. Looked up from germline, CDR1 is LNHDA and CDR2 is SQIVND (reference sequence). The CDR3 is 12 residues long. CDR3 in DNA: TGTGCCAGTAAGACTAGCGGGTACGAGCAGTACTTC. It specifies CASKTSGYEQYF.

This chain joins TRBV19 and TRBJ1-1; D is uncertain. CDR3 length: 11 residues. V lost 7 bases and J 8 bases, leaving 11 bases between the germline ends. Germline V CDR1 and CDR2: LNHDA, SQIVND (reference sequence). In DNA form, the CDR3 reads TGTGCCAGTAATTGGAGATTCGAAGCTTTCTTT. As protein: CASNWRFEAFF.

The V call is TRBV29-1, the J call TRBJ2-3; 10 nucleotides agree with TRBD1. This CDR3 region has 15 residues. V lost 7 bases and J lost 2; bases outside the gene matches: 9. Germline V CDR1 and CDR2: SQVTM, ANQGSEA. The CDR3 region has the DNA TGCAGCGCCTATCCGGGGACAGGGGTCACAGATACGCAGTATTTT. Translating gives CSAYPGTGVTDTQYF.